The clone carrying this TCR beta chain was seen at least ten times. Time point given: newly diagnosed GD, antithyroid drugs for less than 3 months. Scientists built the TCR library using RNA that was extracted from PBMCs. From an endocrinology department in Xi'an, China, came the patients. The V end was cut by 6 bases, the J end by 5 bases, with 17 bases between. Germline V gene sequence: CDR1 SGHRS, CDR2 YFSETQ. The CDR3 is 14 residues long. TCR beta libraries were built with iRepertoire HTBI primers and Arm-PCR of CDR3 regions. TCRdb re-called the multiplex PCR reads through MiXCR, storing one row per CDR3 protein. The data hold 200,000 to 250,000 distinct CDR3 sequences, with about 19% observed a single time. The source of the sample is a study of regulatory T cells in long-lasting Graves disease. Study at large: Antithyroid drug exposure in newly diagnosed Graves' patients had lasted under 3 months.

The genes are TRBV5-1 and TRBJ2-5; D is unclear. The sequence was collected from a female donor with Graves disease. Sequences were derived from peripheral blood mononuclear cells (PBMCs), sampled at new diagnosis, from a patient treated with antithyroid drugs. In DNA form, the CDR3 reads TGCGCCAGCACTTTTGGTGGGGTCACCGAGACCCAGTACTTC. Protein product: CASTFGGVTETQYF. Filled out from reference TRBV5-1 and TRBJ2-5, the complete variable domain reads KAGVTQTPRYLIKTRGQQVTLSCSPISGHRSVSWYQQTPGQGLQFLFEYFSETQRNKGNFPGRFSGRQFSNSRSEMNVSTLELGDSALYLCASTFGGVTETQYFGPGTRLLVL.